This T cell receptor beta chain came from a study of tumor and adjacent non-tumor tissue in lung cancer (dated by TCRdb to the late 2010s). About the full investigation: Of the cohort, eleven to twelve patients had adenocarcinoma, 2 had squamous cell carcinoma and 1 had small cell lung cancer. Bulk TCRbeta repertoires were compared between lung tumor tissue and matched distant non-tumor lung tissue obtained from over 13 lung cancer patients. TCRbeta CDR3 sequencing was performed on approximately 30 paired specimens, with one tumor sample and one normal lung sample collected per patient. In total, sequencing yielded over 95 million productive TCRbeta reads, which works out to an average of about 4.17 million reads per sample. The approximately 15 patients were aged about 30 to 80 years, included about 10 men and 5 women, and had TNM stage I to III disease.

Overall study results and their limits: The top 100 clones made up a significantly larger cumulative share of the repertoire in normal lung than in tumor tissue. Peripheral blood was not sequenced, so blood TCRbeta repertoires were not examined in the lung cancer patients of the study. With only around 15 patients in the cohort, the authors noted that larger samples and more detailed clinical data are needed. Tumor tissue showed significantly higher TCR diversity (inverse Simpson) than normal lung tissue, at around 460 vs 160 (P = 0.0075, Mann-Whitney U test). The sequencing platform is not named in the methods, and unique molecular identifiers are not mentioned. Significantly higher TCR diversity was found in younger patients, and higher tumor TCR diversity was associated with shorter overall and disease-free survival.

On this clonotype itself: Its antigen remains undetermined. Relative to the germline gene, one junction end is altered; a read error may explain this.

According to the germline V gene (reference sequence), CDR1 reads SGHAT and CDR2 reads FQDESV. From the cysteine through the phenylalanine, the CDR3 covers 14 amino acids. Only CDR3 DNA is held: 42 bases, read in frame from base 1. RNA was isolated from bulk unsorted tissue, and RNA quality was assessed with a NanoDrop ND-1000 and an Agilent 2100. Distant non-tumor tissue taken more than 3 cm from the tumor edge was used as the normal lung sample. All donors had newly diagnosed lung cancer, had not received prior chemotherapy, and were admitted for thoracic surgery in China between August and November 2014. The study excluded patients who had received radiotherapy or chemotherapy before or who had another cancer at the same time. Surgical tissue pieces of about 1-2.2 cm3 were preserved in RNAlater solution and stored at -80 °C until use. The library was made by multiplex PCR. TCRdb shows the sequencer as Illumina HiSeq 2500. TCRbeta libraries were built by three rounds of nested PCR using primers (Table S4), following protocols modified from ARM-PCR. Before sequencing, PCR products in the 200-500 bp range were cut out of the gel and cleaned up using the QIAquick gel extraction kit. The authors' pipeline ran thus. Trimmomatic was used to clean the reads, FLASH was used to merge the reads into complete CDR3 sequences, and MiTCR was used to assign the reads to V(D)J germline segments. Clonal diversity was calculated as the inverse Simpson's index using VDJtools. A read counted as productive if the sequence was in-frame and lacked a premature stop codon. TCRdb reworked the public reads: Q25 trimming with fastp, MiXCR clone assembly, productive beta chains retained. Every distinct CDR3 protein forms one entry, paired with its most common genes and DNA. Clone size and V and J calls follow TCRdb, not the original study. This sample lists about 75,000 distinct CDR3 sequences; around 70% were detected once. 28% of the sample goes to the ten largest clones.

This sequence uses TRBV11-1 and TRBJ1-1, with an unclear D gene assignment. The sequenced sample was distant non-tumor lung tissue. This TCR was sampled from a woman in her fifties or sixties with non-small cell lung cancer. The CDR3 protein sequence reads: CASSLKEMNTGAFF. The bases are TGTGCCAGCAGTTTGAAGGAGATGAACACTGGAGCTTTCTTT.